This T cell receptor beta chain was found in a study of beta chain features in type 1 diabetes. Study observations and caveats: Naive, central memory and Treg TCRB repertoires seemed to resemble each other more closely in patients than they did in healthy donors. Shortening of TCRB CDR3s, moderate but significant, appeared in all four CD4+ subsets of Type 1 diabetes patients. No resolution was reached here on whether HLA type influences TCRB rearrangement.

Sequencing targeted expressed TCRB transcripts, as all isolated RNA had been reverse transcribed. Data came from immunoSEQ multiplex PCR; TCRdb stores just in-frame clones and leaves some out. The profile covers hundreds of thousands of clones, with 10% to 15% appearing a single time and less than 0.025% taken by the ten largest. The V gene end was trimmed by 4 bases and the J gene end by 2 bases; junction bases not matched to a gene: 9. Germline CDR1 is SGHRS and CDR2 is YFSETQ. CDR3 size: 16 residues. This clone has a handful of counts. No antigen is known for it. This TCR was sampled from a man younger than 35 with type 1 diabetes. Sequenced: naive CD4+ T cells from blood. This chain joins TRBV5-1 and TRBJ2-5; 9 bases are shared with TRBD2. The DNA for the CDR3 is TGCGCCAGCAGCCCTCGGGTAGCGGGGGCTCAAGAGACCCAGTACTTC. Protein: CASSPRVAGAQETQYF.